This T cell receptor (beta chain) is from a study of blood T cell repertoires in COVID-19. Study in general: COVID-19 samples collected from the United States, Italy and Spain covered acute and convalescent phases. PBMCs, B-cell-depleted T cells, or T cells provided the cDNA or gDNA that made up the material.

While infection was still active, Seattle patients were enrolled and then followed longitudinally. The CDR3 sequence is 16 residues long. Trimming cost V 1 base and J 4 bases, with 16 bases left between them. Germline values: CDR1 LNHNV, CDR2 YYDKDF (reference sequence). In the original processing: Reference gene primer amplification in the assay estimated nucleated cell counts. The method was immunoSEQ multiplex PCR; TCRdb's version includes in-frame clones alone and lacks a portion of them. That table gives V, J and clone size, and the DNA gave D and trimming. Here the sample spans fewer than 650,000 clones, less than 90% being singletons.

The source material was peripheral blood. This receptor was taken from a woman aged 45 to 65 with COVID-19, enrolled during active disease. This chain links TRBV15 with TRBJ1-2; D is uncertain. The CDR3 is CATSRGRVRLPYGYTF. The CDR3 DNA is TGTGCCACCAGCAGAGGGCGGGTAAGGCTTCCCTATGGCTACACCTTC.